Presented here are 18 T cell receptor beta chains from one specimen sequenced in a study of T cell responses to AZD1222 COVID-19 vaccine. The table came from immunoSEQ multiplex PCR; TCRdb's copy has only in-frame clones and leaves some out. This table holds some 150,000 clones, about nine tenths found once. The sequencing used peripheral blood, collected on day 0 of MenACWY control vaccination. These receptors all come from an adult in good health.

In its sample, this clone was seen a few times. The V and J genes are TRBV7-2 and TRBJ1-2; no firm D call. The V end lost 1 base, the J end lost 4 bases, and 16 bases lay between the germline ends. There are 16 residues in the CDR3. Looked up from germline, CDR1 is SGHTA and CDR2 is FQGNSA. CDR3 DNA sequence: TGTGCCAGCAGCTTAGACTCTACGGGGTTAATCTATGGCTACACCTTC. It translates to CASSLDSTGLIYGYTF.

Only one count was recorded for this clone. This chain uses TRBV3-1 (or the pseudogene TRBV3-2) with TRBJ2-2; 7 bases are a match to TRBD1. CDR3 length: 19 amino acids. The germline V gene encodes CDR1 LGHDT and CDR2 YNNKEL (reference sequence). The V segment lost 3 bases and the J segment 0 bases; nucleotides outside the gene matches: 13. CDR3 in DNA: TGTGCCAGCAGCCATACTTTGACAGGGACCCAGGCGAACACCGGGGAGCTGTTTTTT. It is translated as CASSHTLTGTQANTGELFF.

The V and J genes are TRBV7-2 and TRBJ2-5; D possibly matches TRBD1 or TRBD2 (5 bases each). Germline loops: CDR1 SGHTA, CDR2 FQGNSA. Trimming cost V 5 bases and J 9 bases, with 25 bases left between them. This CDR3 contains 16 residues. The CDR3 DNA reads TGTGCCAGCAGCCTGGTCGGGACCTCTTTAAGGTGGGCCCAGTACTTC. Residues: CASSLVGTSLRWAQYF.

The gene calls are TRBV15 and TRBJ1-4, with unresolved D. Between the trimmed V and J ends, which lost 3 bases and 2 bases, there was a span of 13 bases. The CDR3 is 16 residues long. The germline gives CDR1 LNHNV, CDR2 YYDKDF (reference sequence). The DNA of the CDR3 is TGTGCCACCAGCAGCACCTTCCGGGCCACTAATGAAAAACTGTTTTTT. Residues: CATSSTFRATNEKLFF.

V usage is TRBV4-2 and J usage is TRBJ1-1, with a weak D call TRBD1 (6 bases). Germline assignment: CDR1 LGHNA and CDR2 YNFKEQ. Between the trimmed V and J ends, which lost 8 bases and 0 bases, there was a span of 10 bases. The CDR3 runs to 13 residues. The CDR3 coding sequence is TGTGCCAGCGGCACAGGGATGAACACTGAAGCTTTCTTT. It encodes CASGTGMNTEAFF.

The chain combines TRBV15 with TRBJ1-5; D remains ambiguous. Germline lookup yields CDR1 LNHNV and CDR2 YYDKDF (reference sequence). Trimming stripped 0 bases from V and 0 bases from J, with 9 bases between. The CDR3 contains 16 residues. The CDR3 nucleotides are TGTGCCACCAGCAGAGAGGACCTAAATAGCAATCAGCCCCAGCATTTT. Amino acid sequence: CATSREDLNSNQPQHF.

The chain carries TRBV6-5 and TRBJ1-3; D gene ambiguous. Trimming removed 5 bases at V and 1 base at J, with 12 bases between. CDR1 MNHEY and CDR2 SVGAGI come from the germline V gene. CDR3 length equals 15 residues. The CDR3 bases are TGTGCCAGCAGTCGAAAGGACGATTCTGGAAACACCATATATTTT. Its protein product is CASSRKDDSGNTIYF.

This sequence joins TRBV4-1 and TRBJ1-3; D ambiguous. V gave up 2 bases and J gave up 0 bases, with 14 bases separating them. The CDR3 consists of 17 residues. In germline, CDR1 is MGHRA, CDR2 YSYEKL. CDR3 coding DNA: TGCGCCAGCAGCCAACTTTTAGATCACAGCTCTGGAAACACCATATATTTT. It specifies CASSQLLDHSSGNTIYF.

The CDR3 is CASSQGPFSSYEQYF. CDR3 coding DNA: TGCGCCAGCAGCCAAGGGCCATTCTCGAGCTACGAGCAGTACTTC. The rearrangement uses TRBV4-1 and TRBJ2-7; D gene ambiguous. The CDR3 sequence is 15 residues long. Germline V gives CDR1 MGHRA, CDR2 YSYEKL. Trimming left V 1 base short and J 3 bases short, with 13 bases between.

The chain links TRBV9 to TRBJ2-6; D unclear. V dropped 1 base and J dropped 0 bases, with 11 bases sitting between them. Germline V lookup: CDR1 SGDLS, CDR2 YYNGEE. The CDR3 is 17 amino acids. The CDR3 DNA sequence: TGTGCCAGCAGCGTATCCACAGCCTACTCTGGGGCCAACGTCCTGACTTTC. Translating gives CASSVSTAYSGANVLTF.

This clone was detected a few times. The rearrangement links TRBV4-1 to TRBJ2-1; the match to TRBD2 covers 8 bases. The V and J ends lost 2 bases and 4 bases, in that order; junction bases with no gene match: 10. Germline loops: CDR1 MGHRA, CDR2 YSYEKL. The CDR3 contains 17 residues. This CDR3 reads CASSQRTLAGLYNEQFF. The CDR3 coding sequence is TGCGCCAGCAGCCAAAGAACGCTAGCGGGCCTTTACAATGAGCAGTTCTTC.

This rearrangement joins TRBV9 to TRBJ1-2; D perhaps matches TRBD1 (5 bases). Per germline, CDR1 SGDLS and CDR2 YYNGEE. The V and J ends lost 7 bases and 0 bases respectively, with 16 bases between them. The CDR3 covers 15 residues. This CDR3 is CASSPGGIANYGYTF. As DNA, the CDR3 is TGTGCCAGCTCTCCTGGGGGGATTGCTAACTATGGCTACACCTTC.

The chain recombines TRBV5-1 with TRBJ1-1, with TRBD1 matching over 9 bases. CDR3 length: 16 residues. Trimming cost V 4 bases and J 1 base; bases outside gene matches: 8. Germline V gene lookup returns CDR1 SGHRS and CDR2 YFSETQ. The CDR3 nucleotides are TGCGCCAGCAGCCGGGATGGGGGACAGGGGAACACTGAAGCTTTCTTT. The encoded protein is CASSRDGGQGNTEAFF.

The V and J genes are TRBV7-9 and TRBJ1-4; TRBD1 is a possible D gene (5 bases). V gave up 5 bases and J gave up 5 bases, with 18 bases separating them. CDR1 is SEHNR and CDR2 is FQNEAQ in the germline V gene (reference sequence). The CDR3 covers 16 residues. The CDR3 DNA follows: TGTGCCAGCAGCCCCCGAGCCGGGACTTCAAATGAAAAACTGTTTTTT. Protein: CASSPRAGTSNEKLFF.

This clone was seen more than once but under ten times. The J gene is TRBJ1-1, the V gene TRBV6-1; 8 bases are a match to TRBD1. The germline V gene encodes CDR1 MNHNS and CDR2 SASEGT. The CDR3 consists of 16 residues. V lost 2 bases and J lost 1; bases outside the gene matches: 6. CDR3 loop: CASSEPGGRANTEAFF. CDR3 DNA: TGTGCCAGCAGTGAACCAGGGGGCAGGGCGAACACTGAAGCTTTCTTT.

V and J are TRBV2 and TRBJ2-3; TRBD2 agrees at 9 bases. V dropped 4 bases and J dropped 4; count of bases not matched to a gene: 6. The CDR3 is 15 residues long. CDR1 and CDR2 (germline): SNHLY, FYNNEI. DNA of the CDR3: TGTGCCAGCAGTGGGGCGGGAGGGTACCCAGATACGCAGTATTTT. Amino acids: CASSGAGGYPDTQYF. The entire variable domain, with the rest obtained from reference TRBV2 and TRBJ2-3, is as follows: EPEVTQTPSHQVTQMGQEVILRCVPISNHLYFYWYRQILGQKVEFLVSFYNNEISEKSEIFDDQFSVERPDGSNFTLKIRSTKLEDSAMYFCASSGAGGYPDTQYFGPGTRLTVL.

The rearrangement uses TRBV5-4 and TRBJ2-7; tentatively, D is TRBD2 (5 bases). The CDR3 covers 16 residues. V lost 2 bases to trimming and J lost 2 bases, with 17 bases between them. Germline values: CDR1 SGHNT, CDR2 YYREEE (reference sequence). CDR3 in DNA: TGTGCCAGCAGCTTAGAATCTTCCAGCGGAGCCTACGAGCAGTACTTC. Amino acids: CASSLESSSGAYEQYF.

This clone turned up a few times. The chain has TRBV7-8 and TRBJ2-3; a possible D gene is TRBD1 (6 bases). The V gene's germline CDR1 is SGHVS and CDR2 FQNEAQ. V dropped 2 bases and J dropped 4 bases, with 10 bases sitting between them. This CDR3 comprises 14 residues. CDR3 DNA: TGTGCCAGCAGCTTATACAGGGCGCCAGATACGCAGTATTTT. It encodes CASSLYRAPDTQYF.